One sample yielded the 19 T cell receptor beta chains listed below, sequenced in a study of read filtering for tumor transcriptome and immune sequencing. Molecular barcoded adaptors covering alpha/delta and beta/gamma chains were used on around 400 ng RNA. TCRdb reprocessed the reads with MiXCR, giving one entry per CDR3 protein. The sample yields 40,000 to 50,000 distinct CDR3 sequences, roughly 13% seen once. Material: a population of CD138-negative cells sorted from bone marrow. Source of these receptors: a donor at least 40 years old with multiple myeloma.

This clonotype was detected ten times or more. The V and J genes are TRBV20-1 and TRBJ2-3, with 12 bases matching TRBD1. The V and J ends lost 6 bases and 4 bases, in that order; junction bases with no gene match: 8. This CDR3 comprises 15 residues. Germline-derived CDR1 and CDR2 are DFQATT and SNEGSKA (reference sequence). The CDR3 region is CSATSGQGAADTQYF. Written as DNA, the CDR3 is TGCAGTGCAACATCGGGACAGGGGGCCGCAGATACGCAGTATTTT.

This clonotype was recorded at least ten times. This sequence joins TRBV6-1 and TRBJ1-1; possible D gene TRBD1, 5 bases. The V gene lost 2 bases and the J gene lost 0 bases, with 10 bases spanning the gap. Germline assignment: CDR1 MNHNS and CDR2 SASEGT. There are 15 residues in the CDR3. The CDR3 bases are TGTGCCAGCAGTGAACCCCAGACAGTGAACACTGAAGCTTTCTTT. It encodes CASSEPQTVNTEAFF.

Many counts were recorded for this clonotype. The chain combines TRBV7-6 with TRBJ2-1; D possibly corresponds to TRBD1 (6 bases). The CDR3 covers 13 residues. Germline-derived CDR1 and CDR2 are SGHVS and FNYEAQ. Trimming took off 10 bases at V and 5 bases at J, with 15 bases between the two ends. The DNA of the CDR3 is TGTGCCATATCCGGACAGTTAAACAATGAGCAGTTCTTC. Translated: CAISGQLNNEQFF.

This clonotype was counted many times. The chain carries TRBV12-3 or TRBV12-4 and TRBJ2-1; D tentatively reads TRBD1 or TRBD2 (5 bases each). This CDR3 region has 14 residues. Trimming left V 10 bases short and J 0 bases short, with 13 bases between. The CDR3 sequence: CATLGTNSYNEQFF. The DNA for the CDR3 is TGTGCCACCCTTGGGACGAACTCCTACAATGAGCAGTTCTTC.

This clonotype was seen repeatedly, ten times or more. The gene calls are TRBV6-2 or TRBV6-3 and TRBJ1-4; the D is unclear. Trimming removed 7 bases from V and 4 bases from J, with 7 bases in between. Germline-derived CDR1 and CDR2 are MNHEY and SVGEGT. The CDR3 runs to 12 residues. The CDR3 sequence is CASMGGNEKLFF. In nucleotides, the CDR3 is TGTGCCAGCATGGGCGGTAATGAAAAACTGTTTTTT.

A remark on this clonotype: A much larger clonotype is one base distant, so this may be a read error. This chain joins TRBV7-3 and TRBJ2-3, with TRBD2 matching over 13 bases. The CDR3 extends over 17 amino acids. Germline loops: CDR1 SGHTA, CDR2 FQGTGA. The V and J ends lost 8 bases and 7 bases, in that order; junction bases with no gene match: 15. CDR3 coding DNA: TGTGCCAGCGGCTCAAGAGGCCGGACTAGCGGGAGAAATACGCAGTATTTT. This gives the protein CASGSRGRTSGRNTQYF.

This clonotype was detected ten times or more. The chain uses TRBV4-1 and TRBJ1-1, with 7 bases lining up with TRBD1. The CDR3 is 12 amino acids. Germline assignment: CDR1 MGHRA and CDR2 YSYEKL. Germline trimming cut 8 bases from V and 8 bases from J; bases unmatched to any gene: 8. CDR3 bases: TGCGCCAGCGGACAGGCCGGTGGGGAAGCTTTCTTT. This encodes CASGQAGGEAFF.

This clonotype was found many times. Possible read error: a much larger clone is one base away. The chain employs TRBV20-1 and TRBJ2-1; 8 positions match TRBD2. This CDR3 has 15 residues. Germline CDR1 is DFQATT and CDR2 is SNEGSKA (reference sequence). This CDR3 reads CSAQSGRGSYNGQFF. CDR3 in DNA: TGCAGTGCACAAAGCGGGAGAGGCTCCTACAATGGGCAGTTCTTC.

Sample share makes this clonotype medium-sized (0.01 to 0.1%). V and J are TRBV20-1 and TRBJ2-1; 16 bases are a match to TRBD2. The CDR3 contains 18 residues. CDR1 is DFQATT and CDR2 is SNEGSKA in the germline V gene (reference sequence). With 3 bases clipped from V and 0 bases from J, the junction kept 5 bases outside the gene matches. The CDR3 coding sequence is TGCAGTGCTAGGGAGGGACTAGCGGGAGGGAGCTCCTACAATGAGCAGTTCTTC. Protein product: CSAREGLAGGSSYNEQFF.

This clonotype appeared many times. V and J are TRBV5-1 and TRBJ2-2; TRBD2 matches at 8 bases. The CDR3 is made up of 16 amino acids. The V segment lost 0 bases and the J segment 0 bases; nucleotides outside the gene matches: 1. Germline CDR1 and CDR2: SGHRS and YFSETQ. Written as DNA, the CDR3 is TGCGCCAGCAGCTTGGCCGGGGGGGCGAACACCGGGGAGCTGTTTTTT. Its translation is CASSLAGGANTGELFF.

In the case of this clonotype: A read error is possible here, since a much larger clone lies one base away. The genes are TRBV20-1 and TRBJ1-1; TRBD1 aligns across 7 bases. After removal of 2 bases from V and 1 base from J, the junction contained 4 bases not matched to a gene. The CDR3 is made up of 14 amino acids. The germline CDR1 and CDR2 sequences are DFQATT and SNEGSKA (reference sequence). The CDR3 nucleotides are TGCAGTGCTAGAAATCACAGGGGGAACACTGAAGCTTTCTTT. Its protein is CSARNHRGNTEAFF.

This clonotype was observed many times. The V call is TRBV15, the J call TRBJ2-6; D possibly corresponds to TRBD2 (6 bases). V dropped 8 bases and J dropped 2 bases, with 16 bases sitting between them. CDR1 and CDR2 from the germline V gene are LNHNV and YYDKDF (reference sequence). The CDR3 is 16 amino acids. The CDR3 protein is CATRGREDTGANVLTF. For the CDR3, the DNA is TGTGCCACCCGTGGCAGGGAGGATACTGGGGCCAACGTCCTGACTTTC. Supplemented by reference TRBV15 and TRBJ2-6, the full variable domain reads DAMVIQNPRYQVTQFGKPVTLSCSQTLNHNVMYWYQQKSSQAPKLLFHYYDKDFNNEADTPDNFQSRRPNTSFCFLDIRSPGLGDTAMYLCATRGREDTGANVLTFGAGSRLTVL.

This clonotype was seen at least ten times. The chain carries TRBV20-1 and TRBJ2-3; a weak D match, TRBD1 (6 bases). This CDR3 has 15 amino acids. Germline V gene data show CDR1 as DFQATT and CDR2 as SNEGSKA (reference sequence). Deletions cut 6 bases from V and 1 base from J, with 17 bases between. The CDR3 sequence: CSARGPSGGTDTQYF. The CDR3, as DNA: TGCAGTGCCCGGGGACCCTCAGGGGGCACAGATACGCAGTATTTT.

DNA of the CDR3: TGTGCCAGCAGCCGAGAGTGGGGGGATGAGCAGTTCTTC. Its translation: CASSREWGDEQFF. J is TRBJ2-1 and V is TRBV5-6; possible D gene TRBD2, 6 bases. V was clipped by 4 bases and J by 8 bases, with 13 bases between them. CDR1 and CDR2 (germline): SGHDT, YYEEEE. The CDR3 consists of 13 residues.

The chain recombines TRBV27 with TRBJ1-5; D uncertain. Germline values: CDR1 MNHEY, CDR2 SMNVEV (reference sequence). The CDR3 runs 13 residues. V lost 6 bases and J 5 bases, leaving 11 bases between the germline ends. CDR3 in DNA: TGTGCCAGCAGCTCGGGTCTTTATCAGCCCCAGCATTTT. Encoded protein: CASSSGLYQPQHF.

This clonotype appeared many times. The genes are TRBV12-3 or TRBV12-4 and TRBJ2-1; D might be TRBD1 (6 bases). This CDR3 is built from 15 residues. Trimming cost V 5 bases and J 2 bases, with 13 bases left between them. In DNA, the CDR3 is TGTGCCAGCAGTCCGGACAGTTCAGCCTACAATGAGCAGTTCTTC. Amino acids: CASSPDSSAYNEQFF.

This clonotype appeared a few times. The chain recombines TRBV5-1 with TRBJ1-1; TRBD1 aligns across 9 bases. The germline CDR1 and CDR2 sequences are SGHRS and YFSETQ. The V segment lost 0 bases and the J segment 4 bases; nucleotides outside the gene matches: 7. The CDR3 is made up of 16 amino acids. CDR3 sequence (DNA): TGCGCCAGCAGCTTGGCACGGACAGGGGTATTCACTGAAGCTTTCTTT. Translating it yields CASSLARTGVFTEAFF.

This clonotype occurred many times. This chain connects TRBV7-9 to TRBJ2-5, with D perhaps matching TRBD2 (5 bases). The length of the CDR3 is 13 residues. V was trimmed by 8 bases and J by 5 bases, leaving 15 bases between them. CDR1 is SEHNR and CDR2 is FQNEAQ in the germline V gene (reference sequence). The CDR3: CASSLFSAETQYF. The CDR3 nucleotides read TGTGCCAGCTCCCTATTTAGCGCGGAGACCCAGTACTTC.

This clonotype has ten or more counts. The rearrangement uses TRBV20-1 and TRBJ2-5; TRBD2 matches at 7 bases. Per the germline V gene, CDR1 is DFQATT and CDR2 is SNEGSKA (reference sequence). V dropped 2 bases and J dropped 2; count of bases not matched to a gene: 17. The CDR3 is 18 amino acids. CDR3 sequence reads: CSARKGISSASGQETQYF. The CDR3 DNA follows: TGCAGTGCTAGAAAAGGGATTTCTTCGGCTAGCGGTCAAGAGACCCAGTACTTC.